These T cell receptor beta chains were read from a single sample in a study of T cells in Graves' hyperthyroidism and ophthalmopathy. TCRdb reprocessed the multiplex PCR reads with MiXCR, giving one entry per CDR3 protein. The sample has a few hundred thousand distinct CDR3 sequences; 12% to 15% are singletons. Sequencing used blood. These receptors all stem from a woman aged 50 to 60 with Graves' hyperthyroidism that later progressed to Graves' ophthalmopathy. CDR3s include the opening cysteine and the closing phenylalanine or tryptophan.

CDR3,V
CASSATVSGYTF,TRBV28
CSARAGPGAFF,TRBV20-1
CASSPRRDRYNEQFF,TRBV7-8
CATSRGGPSSYNEQFF,TRBV15
CASSPPNTEAFF,TRBV27
CAWSLGRGYNEQFF,TRBV30
CASSSGTGGGDTQYF,TRBV5-1
CASSLDPSAGQQSF,TRBV7-2
CASVEGNTGELFF,TRBV27
CASTESGGHRLGEQYF,TRBV6-1
CASSPLTTSYNEQFF,TRBV7-3
CASRVRGNTEAFF,TRBV12-3/TRBV12-4
CASSFWGGYYGYTF,TRBV27
CASSLRTGRGDEQYF,TRBV11-2
CSAGERRNEKLFF,TRBV20-1
CSAGGGEQYF,TRBV20-1
CASRWTSGGYEQYF,TRBV2
CSARLDTGGSYNEQFF,TRBV20-1
CASSLATLAGVSSDTQYF,TRBV7-2
CASRTDGSTDTQYF,TRBV6-1
CASSLTNSGSSYNEQFF,TRBV7-9
CASSLRVAVLVNGYTF,TRBV19
CSASPTSGRGSYNEQFF,TRBV20-1
CASSQSRVGYTF,TRBV3-1
CASSEGQGRGTQYF,TRBV9
CASSLGLAGIQETQYF,TRBV5-1
CASSFQNRPGHEKLFF,TRBV28
CATWSGPYGYTF,TRBV24-1
CASSLAGDLQETQYF,TRBV12-3/TRBV12-4
CASSLGQGYYTF,TRBV12-3/TRBV12-4
CATSRDRAGEVNTEAFF,TRBV15
CSARSHRASYEQYF,TRBV20-1
CASSPNSRARNQPQHF,TRBV18
CSARDRGRYGYTF,TRBV20-1
CASSLSGGAQYF,TRBV28
CASSLAYGLSNSYEQYF,TRBV7-9
CSARVGREGTDTQYF,TRBV20-1
CASSSSRGAQYF,TRBV12-3/TRBV12-4
CASGLELRENEQYF,TRBV12-3/TRBV12-4
CASSLLTTGANTEAFF,TRBV5-6